This T cell receptor (beta chain) was found in a study of T cells in Graves' hyperthyroidism and ophthalmopathy. Study-wide findings and caveats: Ophthalmopathy prediction by the model preceded onset by a median about 6.8 months.

Comment on this clonotype: Its specificity is unknown. A read error may produce the germline difference seen at one junction end.

There were TCR beta CDR3 regions amplified from RNA transcripts. A set of HTBI primers served as the primers for a first-round RT-PCR of the TCR CDR3. TCRdb independently ran MiXCR on the multiplex PCR reads; one entry per CDR3 protein. The repertoire consists of about 130,000 distinct CDR3 sequences, with approximately 20% occurring once and the leading ten covering around 69%. Recently diagnosed hyperthyroidism of less than 2 months' duration affected patients aged 18 to 65. A patient was excluded if there was uncontrolled infection, other autoimmune disease, pregnancy or lactation. PBMCs came from around 9.7 ml fresh peripheral blood. Germline loops: CDR1 MDHEN, CDR2 SYDVKM. The CDR3 spans 18 residues.

The TCR originated in a woman aged 50 to 60 with Graves' hyperthyroidism that later progressed to Graves' ophthalmopathy. The chain recombines TRBV28 with TRBJ2-5; 14 bases align to TRBD2. Sequenced material: blood. The CDR3 region is CASSLLGLAGALGETEYF. The CDR3 region has the DNA TGTGCCAGCAGTTTATTGGGACTAGCGGGGGCCTTAGGGGAGACCGAGTACTTC.